This TCR beta chain stems from a study of blood T cell repertoires in COVID-19 (dated by TCRdb to 2019 to 2021). With regard to the full study: Samples covering the acute and convalescent phases of COVID-19 were provided by collaborators in the United States, Italy and Spain. The prospective study material was composed of cDNA or gDNA derived from T cells, B-cell-depleted T cells, or PBMCs. Where HLA class I and class II types were available, the types were taken from metadata supplied by the sample provider, not from assay-based typing. The sample metadata nearly always contained a de-identified subject ID, COVID-19 status, age in years and sex. Subjects who had been exposed to COVID-19, were actively infected with it, or had recovered from it provided the deeply sampled blood TCRbeta repertoires that made up the dataset. The repertoires were released in a freely available public database intended as a resource for research on the immune response to SARS-CoV-2. Samples were obtained from the ongoing ImmuneRACE study (first 160 participants) and from some 1,300 subjects provided by 6 global collaborators.

Broader findings and caveats from the paper: How much clinical and demographic metadata was included differed by source and by participant, and the metadata was provided uncurated.

Taken from the germline V gene (reference sequence), the CDR1 and CDR2 loops are SGHNT and YYREEE. From the cysteine through the phenylalanine, the CDR3 covers 16 amino acids. Only the CDR3 part of the read is kept: 48 bases, read in frame from the first base. V is shortened by 4 bases, J by 0 bases, and the region joining them spans 14 bases. Concerning this clone itself: What this receptor recognizes is not known. No clone much larger than this one lies a single base away; base qualities are absent.

TCRbeta CDR3 regions were amplified from genomic DNA using the immunoSEQ Assay, a bias-controlled multiplex PCR. As for the authors' bioinformatics: The number of nucleated cells in each sample was estimated from the amplification of reference gene primers within the assay. To quantify the absolute abundance of each unique TCRbeta CDR3 rearrangement, sequence reads were collapsed and filtered. Productive Simpson clonality was computed per sample as the square root of Simpson's diversity index over productive rearrangements. In its TCRdb copy, this immuneACCESS table keeps in-frame sequences only and misses some clones. Where compared with another copy, unresolved V genes explain less than half of these, and the others have no known cause. D and trimming were read from the DNA, whereas the V and J calls and clone size are those reported in that table. The sample table lists about 160,000 clones, roughly 90% of them with a count of one. The ten largest clonotypes hold roughly 4% of the sample.

Whole blood was collected in K2EDTA tubes by collaborating institutions according to the institutions' own protocols. For TCRbeta analysis, collaborators shipped samples as frozen whole blood, isolated PBMCs, or DNA extracted from either of those sample types. Sequencing was performed on peripheral blood. The clonotype originates from a woman in her 70s with acute or convalescent COVID-19. The chain couples TRBV5-4 to TRBJ2-1; TRBD2 is a weak D gene call, 5 bases matching. This receptor has the CDR3 CASSPVTGSSYNEQFF. The sequenced DNA is TGTGCCAGCAGCCCGGTTACGGGGAGCTCCTACAATGAGCAGTTCTTC.